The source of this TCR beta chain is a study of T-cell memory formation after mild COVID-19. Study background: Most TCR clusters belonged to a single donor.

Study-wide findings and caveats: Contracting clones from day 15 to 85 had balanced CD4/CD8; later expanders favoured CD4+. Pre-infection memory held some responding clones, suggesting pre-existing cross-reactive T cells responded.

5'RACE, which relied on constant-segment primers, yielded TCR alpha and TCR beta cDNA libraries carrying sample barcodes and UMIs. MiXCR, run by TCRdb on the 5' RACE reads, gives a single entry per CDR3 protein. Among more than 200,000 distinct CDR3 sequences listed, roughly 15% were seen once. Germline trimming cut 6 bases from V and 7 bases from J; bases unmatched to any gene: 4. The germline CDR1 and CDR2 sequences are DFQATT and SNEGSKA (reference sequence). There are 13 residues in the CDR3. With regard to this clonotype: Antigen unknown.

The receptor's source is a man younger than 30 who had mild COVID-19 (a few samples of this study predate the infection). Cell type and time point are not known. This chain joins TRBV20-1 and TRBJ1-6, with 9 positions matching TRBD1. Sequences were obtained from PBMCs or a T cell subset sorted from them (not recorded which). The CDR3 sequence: CSARGQGNSPLHF. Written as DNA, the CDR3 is TGCAGTGCCCGCGGACAGGGGAATTCACCCCTCCACTTT.